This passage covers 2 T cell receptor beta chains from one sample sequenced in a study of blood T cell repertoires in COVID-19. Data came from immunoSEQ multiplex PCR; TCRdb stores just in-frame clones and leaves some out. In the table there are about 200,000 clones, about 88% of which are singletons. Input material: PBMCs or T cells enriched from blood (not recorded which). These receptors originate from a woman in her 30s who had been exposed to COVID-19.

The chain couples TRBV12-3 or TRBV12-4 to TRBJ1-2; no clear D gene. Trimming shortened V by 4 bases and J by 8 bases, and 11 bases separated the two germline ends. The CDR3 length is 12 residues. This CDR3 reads CASSYSRGGYTF. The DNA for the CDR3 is TGTGCCAGCAGTTACTCCCGGGGAGGCTACACCTTC.

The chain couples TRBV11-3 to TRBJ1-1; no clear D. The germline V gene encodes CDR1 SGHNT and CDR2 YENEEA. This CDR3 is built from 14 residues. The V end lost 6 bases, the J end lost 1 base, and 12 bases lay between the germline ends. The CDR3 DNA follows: TGTGCCAGCAGGACAAATCTACGGAACACTGAAGCTTTCTTT. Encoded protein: CASRTNLRNTEAFF.